This is a list of T cell receptor beta chains from one sample in a study of CD8+CD57+ T cells in acquired aplastic anemia. TCRdb processed the reads anew with MiXCR; each CDR3 protein has one entry. The table has some 130,000 distinct CDR3 sequences, over 45% seen once. Sequencing was done on a sample of sorted CD4+, CD8+, or CD8+CD57+ T cells (not recorded which) from PBMCs. The receptors were sampled from a human donor in good health, serving as a control. CDR3s include the opening cysteine and the closing phenylalanine or tryptophan. Each record gives: J gene, D gene, V gene, clone size, CDR3 protein, CDR3 DNA. A D gene is named only where the DNA matches it firmly. Only some rows state a clone size, as once, few, many or a class for expanded clones.

j_call: TRBJ2-1
d_call: TRBD2
v_call: TRBV20-1
clone_size: many
cdr3_aa: CSARDEGGGAGEQFF
cdr3_nt: TGCAGTGCTAGAGATGAAGGCGGGGGGGCTGGTGAGCAGTTCTTC

j_call: TRBJ2-1
d_call: TRBD2
v_call: TRBV2
clone_size: once
cdr3_aa: CASKTSGGAVNEQFF
cdr3_nt: TGTGCCAGCAAAACTAGCGGGGGGGCAGTCAATGAGCAGTTCTTC

j_call: TRBJ2-7
d_call: -
v_call: TRBV19
clone_size: many
cdr3_aa: CASSFRPTYEQYF
cdr3_nt: TGTGCCAGTAGTTTCCGGCCCACCTACGAGCAGTACTTC

j_call: TRBJ2-5
d_call: -
v_call: TRBV18
clone_size: many
cdr3_aa: CASAEETQYF
cdr3_nt: TGTGCCAGCGCCGAAGAGACCCAGTACTTC

j_call: TRBJ1-2
d_call: -
v_call: TRBV19
clone_size: many
cdr3_aa: CASSIASYGYTF
cdr3_nt: TGTGCCAGTAGTATAGCCAGCTATGGCTACACCTTC

j_call: TRBJ2-5
d_call: TRBD2
v_call: TRBV7-3
clone_size: many
cdr3_aa: CASSPTSGARKTQYF
cdr3_nt: TGTGCCAGCAGCCCGACTAGCGGGGCACGAAAGACCCAGTACTTC

j_call: TRBJ2-7
d_call: -
v_call: TRBV7-4
clone_size: -
cdr3_aa: CASSQPYEQYF
cdr3_nt: TGTGCCAGCAGCCAGCCCTACGAGCAGTACTTT

j_call: TRBJ2-2
d_call: TRBD2
v_call: TRBV3-1
clone_size: few
cdr3_aa: CASTSGLAGGPSTGELFF
cdr3_nt: TGTGCCAGCACCTCTGGACTAGCGGGGGGGCCGAGCACCGGGGAGCTGTTTTTT

j_call: TRBJ1-1
d_call: -
v_call: TRBV7-2
clone_size: many
cdr3_aa: CASSLGGTTLNTEAFF
cdr3_nt: TGTGCCAGCAGCTTAGGGGGGACCACATTGAACACTGAAGCTTTCTTT

j_call: TRBJ1-2
d_call: -
v_call: TRBV10-3
clone_size: few
cdr3_aa: CAISAGTFYGYTF
cdr3_nt: TGTGCCATCAGCGCCGGGACATTCTATGGCTACACCTTC

j_call: TRBJ1-1
d_call: -
v_call: TRBV12-3/TRBV12-4
clone_size: many
cdr3_aa: CASSFRGGGDTEAFF
cdr3_nt: TGTGCCAGCAGTTTTCGGGGGGGAGGGGACACTGAAGCTTTCTTT

j_call: TRBJ2-1
d_call: TRBD1
v_call: TRBV2
clone_size: -
cdr3_aa: CASREQGISYNEQFF
cdr3_nt: TGTGCCAGCAGGGAACAGGGGATCTCCTACAATGAGCAGTTCTTC

j_call: TRBJ2-3
d_call: TRBD2
v_call: TRBV7-2
clone_size: many
cdr3_aa: CASGLAGLSTDTQYF
cdr3_nt: TGTGCCAGCGGATTAGCGGGACTTAGCACAGATACGCAGTATTTT

j_call: TRBJ2-7
d_call: TRBD2
v_call: TRBV2
clone_size: -
cdr3_aa: CASRTSGGEGASYEQYF
cdr3_nt: TGTGCCAGCCGGACTAGCGGGGGGGAGGGGGCCTCCTACGAGCAGTACTTC

j_call: TRBJ1-2
d_call: TRBD1
v_call: TRBV5-1
clone_size: many
cdr3_aa: CASSLGRGAANYGYTF
cdr3_nt: TGCGCCAGCAGCTTGGGCAGGGGGGCTGCTAACTATGGCTACACCTTC

j_call: TRBJ1-2
d_call: TRBD1
v_call: TRBV12-3/TRBV12-4
clone_size: many
cdr3_aa: CASRGTGGIASGYTF
cdr3_nt: TGTGCCAGCAGGGGGACAGGGGGTATTGCTAGTGGCTACACCTTC

j_call: TRBJ2-7
d_call: TRBD2
v_call: TRBV3-1
clone_size: many
cdr3_aa: CASSPSGVPYEQYF
cdr3_nt: TGTGCCAGCAGCCCTAGCGGGGTGCCCTACGAGCAGTACTTC

j_call: TRBJ2-2
d_call: -
v_call: TRBV24-1
clone_size: -
cdr3_aa: CASSRNTGVRGELFF
cdr3_nt: TGTGCCAGCAGTCGCAACACCGGTGTAAGAGGGGAGCTGTTTTTT

j_call: TRBJ2-7
d_call: -
v_call: TRBV10-1
clone_size: -
cdr3_aa: CASSDTYEQYF
cdr3_nt: TGCGCCAGCAGTGACACCTACGAGCAGTACTTC

j_call: TRBJ2-1
d_call: TRBD2
v_call: TRBV4-1
clone_size: many
cdr3_aa: CASSPRGGHNEQFF
cdr3_nt: TGCGCCAGCAGCCCCCGGGGAGGGCACAATGAGCAGTTCTTC

j_call: TRBJ1-2
d_call: -
v_call: TRBV19
clone_size: -
cdr3_aa: CTSRRPGAGYGYTF
cdr3_nt: TGTACCAGTAGGAGGCCAGGGGCCGGCTATGGCTACACCTTC

j_call: TRBJ1-2
d_call: TRBD1
v_call: TRBV19
clone_size: -
cdr3_aa: CASSDRENNYGYTF
cdr3_nt: TGTGCCAGTAGCGACAGGGAAAATAACTATGGCTACACCTTC

j_call: TRBJ1-5
d_call: -
v_call: TRBV15
clone_size: -
cdr3_aa: CATSRVVPAVSNQPQHF
cdr3_nt: TGTGCCACCAGCAGAGTGGTGCCGGCAGTTAGCAATCAGCCCCAGCATTTT

j_call: TRBJ1-1
d_call: -
v_call: TRBV29-1
clone_size: -
cdr3_aa: CSGAGDEAFF
cdr3_nt: TGCAGCGGGGCAGGGGATGAAGCTTTCTTT

j_call: TRBJ1-5
d_call: TRBD1
v_call: TRBV15
clone_size: -
cdr3_aa: CATSRDKRDRGPGSNQPQHF
cdr3_nt: TGTGCCACCAGCAGAGATAAGAGGGACAGGGGTCCTGGGAGCAATCAGCCCCAGCATTTT

j_call: TRBJ2-7
d_call: TRBD2
v_call: TRBV12-3/TRBV12-4
clone_size: many
cdr3_aa: CASGKSTSGGGEQYF
cdr3_nt: TGTGCCAGCGGAAAATCGACTAGCGGGGGCGGAGAGCAGTACTTC

j_call: TRBJ2-7
d_call: -
v_call: TRBV15
clone_size: -
cdr3_aa: CATSRDRGGGVEQYF
cdr3_nt: TGTGCCACCAGCAGAGATAGGGGAGGGGGCGTCGAGCAGTACTTC

j_call: TRBJ2-7
d_call: TRBD1
v_call: TRBV10-3
clone_size: -
cdr3_aa: CAISERQGGEQYF
cdr3_nt: TGTGCCATCAGTGAGCGACAGGGCGGCGAGCAGTACTTC

j_call: TRBJ2-7
d_call: -
v_call: TRBV7-8
clone_size: many
cdr3_aa: CASSSPLLVLSSYEQYF
cdr3_nt: TGTGCCAGCAGCTCCCCTCTTTTGGTTTTGAGCTCCTACGAGCAGTACTTC

j_call: TRBJ1-4
d_call: -
v_call: TRBV9
clone_size: many
cdr3_aa: CASSVGGTNEKLFF
cdr3_nt: TGTGCCAGCAGCGTAGGGGGAACTAATGAAAAACTGTTTTTT

j_call: TRBJ2-7
d_call: -
v_call: TRBV6-5
clone_size: -
cdr3_aa: CASSFNRAYEQYF
cdr3_nt: TGTGCCAGCAGTTTTAACAGGGCCTACGAGCAGTACTTC

j_call: TRBJ1-1
d_call: -
v_call: TRBV5-1
clone_size: many
cdr3_aa: CASSLAQNTEAFF
cdr3_nt: TGCGCCAGCAGCTTGGCACAGAACACTGAAGCTTTCTTT

j_call: TRBJ1-5
d_call: -
v_call: TRBV2
clone_size: -
cdr3_aa: CASSAGYSNQPQHF
cdr3_nt: TGTGCCAGCAGCGCAGGGTACAGCAATCAGCCCCAGCATTTT

j_call: TRBJ1-1
d_call: -
v_call: TRBV20-1
clone_size: many
cdr3_aa: CSGGEGTMNTEAFF
cdr3_nt: TGCAGTGGCGGGGAAGGAACCATGAACACTGAAGCTTTCTTT

j_call: TRBJ2-7
d_call: TRBD2
v_call: TRBV15
clone_size: -
cdr3_aa: CATSVPGLGTSYEQYF
cdr3_nt: TGTGCCACCAGCGTTCCGGGACTAGGGACAAGCTACGAGCAGTACTTC

j_call: TRBJ1-2
d_call: -
v_call: TRBV2
clone_size: -
cdr3_aa: CASRTNREGYTF
cdr3_nt: TGTGCCAGCAGAACGAACAGGGAAGGCTACACCTTC

j_call: TRBJ2-7
d_call: TRBD2
v_call: TRBV4-2
clone_size: once
cdr3_aa: CASSHGLAGGLSSYEQYF
cdr3_nt: TGTGCCAGCAGCCATGGACTAGCGGGGGGTCTAAGCTCCTACGAGCAGTACTTC

j_call: TRBJ2-1
d_call: TRBD2
v_call: TRBV19
clone_size: -
cdr3_aa: CASRHPGTSGNEQFF
cdr3_nt: TGTGCCAGTAGGCACCCCGGGACTAGCGGGAATGAGCAGTTCTTC

j_call: TRBJ1-6
d_call: -
v_call: TRBV2
clone_size: few
cdr3_aa: CASSEARLPLHF
cdr3_nt: TGTGCCAGCAGTGAAGCAAGGCTCCCCCTCCACTTT

j_call: TRBJ1-2
d_call: TRBD1
v_call: TRBV29-1
clone_size: -
cdr3_aa: CSVAGQAKDGYTF
cdr3_nt: TGCAGCGTGGCGGGACAGGCGAAAGATGGCTACACCTTC

j_call: TRBJ2-1
d_call: -
v_call: TRBV29-1
clone_size: many
cdr3_aa: CSAPSQRGSGNEQFF
cdr3_nt: TGCAGCGCCCCCAGCCAACGAGGGAGCGGTAATGAGCAGTTCTTC

j_call: TRBJ1-2
d_call: TRBD1
v_call: TRBV7-2
clone_size: many
cdr3_aa: CASSVGDRGGYTF
cdr3_nt: TGTGCCAGCAGCGTTGGGGACAGGGGTGGCTACACCTTC

j_call: TRBJ2-3
d_call: -
v_call: TRBV11-1
clone_size: -
cdr3_aa: CASSFMRGRGDTQYF
cdr3_nt: TGTGCCAGCAGCTTCATGCGGGGAAGGGGGGATACGCAGTATTTT

j_call: TRBJ2-7
d_call: -
v_call: TRBV6-1
clone_size: many
cdr3_aa: CASRNGEDSYEQYF
cdr3_nt: TGTGCCAGCCGAAATGGGGAGGACTCCTACGAGCAGTACTTC

j_call: TRBJ2-5
d_call: -
v_call: TRBV6-1
clone_size: many
cdr3_aa: CASNRVGGKETQYF
cdr3_nt: TGTGCCAGCAATCGGGTCGGGGGCAAAGAGACCCAGTACTTC

j_call: TRBJ1-5
d_call: TRBD1
v_call: TRBV19
clone_size: once
cdr3_aa: CASSIGNRGGQPQHF
cdr3_nt: TGTGCCAGTAGTATAGGGAACAGGGGTGGTCAGCCCCAGCATTTT

j_call: TRBJ1-1
d_call: -
v_call: TRBV7-9
clone_size: -
cdr3_aa: CASTRFNTEAFF
cdr3_nt: TGTGCCAGCACCAGATTTAACACTGAAGCTTTCTTT

j_call: TRBJ1-6
d_call: -
v_call: TRBV15
clone_size: -
cdr3_aa: CATSRDGIYNSPLHF
cdr3_nt: TGTGCCACCAGCAGAGATGGGATCTATAATTCACCCCTCCACTTT

j_call: TRBJ2-3
d_call: -
v_call: TRBV19
clone_size: few
cdr3_aa: CASSTKTSMTDTQYF
cdr3_nt: TGTGCCAGTAGTACGAAGACTAGTATGACAGATACGCAGTATTTT

j_call: TRBJ2-7
d_call: -
v_call: TRBV12-5
clone_size: many
cdr3_aa: CASGFVWAQDYEQYF
cdr3_nt: TGTGCTAGTGGTTTTGTATGGGCTCAAGACTACGAGCAGTACTTC

j_call: TRBJ2-1
d_call: TRBD1
v_call: TRBV7-3
clone_size: many
cdr3_aa: CASSPTPGTGKNEQFF
cdr3_nt: TGTGCCAGCAGCCCGACACCCGGGACAGGAAAAAATGAGCAGTTCTTC

j_call: TRBJ2-7
d_call: TRBD1
v_call: TRBV10-2
clone_size: once
cdr3_aa: CAGDGGQGYEQYF
cdr3_nt: TGCGCCGGCGACGGGGGACAGGGATACGAGCAGTACTTC

j_call: TRBJ1-1
d_call: TRBD1
v_call: TRBV5-5
clone_size: -
cdr3_aa: CASSLGQGVTEAFF
cdr3_nt: TGTGCCAGCAGCTTGGGACAGGGGGTTACTGAAGCTTTCTTT

j_call: TRBJ2-7
d_call: -
v_call: TRBV6-1
clone_size: many
cdr3_aa: CASSEVGGLYEQYF
cdr3_nt: TGTGCCAGCAGTGAAGTGGGGGGGCTCTACGAGCAGTACTTC

j_call: TRBJ2-3
d_call: TRBD1
v_call: TRBV20-1
clone_size: many
cdr3_aa: CSADIGQGGGTDTQYF
cdr3_nt: TGCAGTGCCGACATCGGACAGGGCGGTGGCACAGATACGCAGTATTTT

j_call: TRBJ1-3
d_call: -
v_call: TRBV6-1
clone_size: many
cdr3_aa: CASSEETGSGNTIYF
cdr3_nt: TGTGCCAGCAGTGAAGAAACAGGCTCTGGAAACACCATATATTTT

j_call: TRBJ1-5
d_call: -
v_call: TRBV2
clone_size: many
cdr3_aa: CASSEEYRAGRRNQPQHF
cdr3_nt: TGTGCCAGCAGTGAAGAATATAGAGCAGGGAGACGCAATCAGCCCCAGCATTTT